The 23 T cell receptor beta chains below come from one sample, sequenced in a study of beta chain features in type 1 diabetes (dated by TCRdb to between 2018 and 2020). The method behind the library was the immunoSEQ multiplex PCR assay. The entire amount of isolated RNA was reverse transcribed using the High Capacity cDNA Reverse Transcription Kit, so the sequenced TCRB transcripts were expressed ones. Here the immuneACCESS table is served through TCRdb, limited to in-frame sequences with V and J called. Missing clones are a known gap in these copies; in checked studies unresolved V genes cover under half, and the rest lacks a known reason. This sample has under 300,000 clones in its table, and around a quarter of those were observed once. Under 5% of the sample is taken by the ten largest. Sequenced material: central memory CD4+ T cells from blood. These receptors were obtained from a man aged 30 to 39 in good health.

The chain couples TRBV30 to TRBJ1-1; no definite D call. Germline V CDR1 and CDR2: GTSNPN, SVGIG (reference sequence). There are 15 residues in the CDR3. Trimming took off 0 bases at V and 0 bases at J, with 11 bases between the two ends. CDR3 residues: CAWSVGPGLNTEAFF. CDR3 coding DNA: TGTGCCTGGAGTGTAGGTCCCGGGTTGAACACTGAAGCTTTCTTT.

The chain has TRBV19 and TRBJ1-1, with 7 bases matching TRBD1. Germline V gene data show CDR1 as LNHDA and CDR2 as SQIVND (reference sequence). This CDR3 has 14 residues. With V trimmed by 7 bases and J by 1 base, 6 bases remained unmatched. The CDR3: CASIGTETNTEAFF. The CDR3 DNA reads TGTGCCAGTATCGGGACAGAGACGAACACTGAAGCTTTCTTT. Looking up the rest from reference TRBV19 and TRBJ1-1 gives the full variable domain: DGGITQSPKYLFRKEGQNVTLSCEQNLNHDAMYWYRQDPGQGLRLIYYSQIVNDFQKGDIAEGYSVSREKKESFPLTVTSAQKNPTAFYLCASIGTETNTEAFFGQGTRLTVV.

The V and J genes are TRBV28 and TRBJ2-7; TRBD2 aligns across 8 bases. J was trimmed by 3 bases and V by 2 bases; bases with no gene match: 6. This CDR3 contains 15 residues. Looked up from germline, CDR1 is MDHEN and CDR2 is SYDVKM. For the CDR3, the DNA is TGTGCCAGCAGTTTAGGAGGGACTAGAATCTACGAGCAGTACTTC. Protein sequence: CASSLGGTRIYEQYF.

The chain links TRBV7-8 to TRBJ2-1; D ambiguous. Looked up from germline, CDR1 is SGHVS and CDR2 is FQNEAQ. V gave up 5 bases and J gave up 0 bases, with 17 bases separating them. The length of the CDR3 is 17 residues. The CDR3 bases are TGTGCCAGCAGCCCACCCTTGAGAGAAAGCTCCTACAATGAGCAGTTCTTC. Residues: CASSPPLRESSYNEQFF.

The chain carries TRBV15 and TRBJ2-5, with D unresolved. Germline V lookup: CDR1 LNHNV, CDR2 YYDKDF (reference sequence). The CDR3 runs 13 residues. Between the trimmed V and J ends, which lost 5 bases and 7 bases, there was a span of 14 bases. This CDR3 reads CATSLPTPRTQYF. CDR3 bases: TGTGCCACCAGCCTCCCTACCCCTCGGACCCAGTACTTC.

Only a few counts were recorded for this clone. In DNA form, the CDR3 reads TGTGCCAGCAGTCGTGGACTAGCCTACGAGCAGTACTTC. Encoded protein: CASSRGLAYEQYF. The rearrangement uses TRBV14 and TRBJ2-7; 7 nucleotides agree with TRBD2. CDR1 SGHDN and CDR2 FVKESK come from the germline V gene. CDR3 size: 13 residues. The V segment lost 6 bases and the J segment 2 bases; nucleotides outside the gene matches: 4.

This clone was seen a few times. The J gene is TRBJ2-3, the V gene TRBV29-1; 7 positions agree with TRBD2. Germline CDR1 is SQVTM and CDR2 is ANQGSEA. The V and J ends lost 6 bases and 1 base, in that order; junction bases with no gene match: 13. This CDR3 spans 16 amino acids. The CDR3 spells CSVRRRGRAGTDTQYF. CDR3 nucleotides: TGCAGCGTCAGAAGGAGAGGGAGGGCGGGCACAGATACGCAGTATTTT.

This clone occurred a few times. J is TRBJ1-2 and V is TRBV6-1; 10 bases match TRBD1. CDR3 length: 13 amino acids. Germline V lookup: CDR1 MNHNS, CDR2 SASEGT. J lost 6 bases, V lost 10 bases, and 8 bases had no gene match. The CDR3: CAIPGQGVNGYTF. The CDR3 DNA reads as TGTGCCATTCCCGGACAGGGGGTGAATGGCTACACCTTC.

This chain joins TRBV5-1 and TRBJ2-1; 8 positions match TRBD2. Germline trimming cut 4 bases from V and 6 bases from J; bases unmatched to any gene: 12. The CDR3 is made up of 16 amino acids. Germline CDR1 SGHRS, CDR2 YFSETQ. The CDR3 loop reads CASSTGTSFASNEQFF. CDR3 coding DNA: TGCGCCAGCAGCACCGGGACTAGTTTCGCATCCAATGAGCAGTTCTTC.

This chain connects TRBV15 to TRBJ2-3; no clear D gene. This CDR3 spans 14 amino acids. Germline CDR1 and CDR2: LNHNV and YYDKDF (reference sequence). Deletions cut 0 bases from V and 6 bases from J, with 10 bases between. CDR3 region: CATSREKVSDTQYF. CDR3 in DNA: TGTGCCACCAGCAGAGAGAAAGTTTCGGATACGCAGTATTTT.

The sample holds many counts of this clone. The CDR3 region is CASRSLGQRNTEAFF. The CDR3 region has the DNA TGCGCCAGCAGATCTCTTGGACAGCGCAACACTGAAGCTTTCTTT. The rearrangement joins TRBV5-1 to TRBJ1-1; D is perhaps TRBD1 (6 bases). Germline V gives CDR1 SGHRS, CDR2 YFSETQ. The V and J ends lost 5 bases and 2 bases respectively, with 16 bases between them. The length of the CDR3 is 15 residues.

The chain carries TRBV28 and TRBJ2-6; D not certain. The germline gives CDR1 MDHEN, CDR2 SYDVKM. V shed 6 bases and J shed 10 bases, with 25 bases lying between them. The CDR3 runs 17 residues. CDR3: CASSLAHIRTGRNVLTF. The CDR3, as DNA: TGTGCCAGCAGCCTTGCCCATATAAGGACGGGTAGGAACGTCCTGACTTTC.

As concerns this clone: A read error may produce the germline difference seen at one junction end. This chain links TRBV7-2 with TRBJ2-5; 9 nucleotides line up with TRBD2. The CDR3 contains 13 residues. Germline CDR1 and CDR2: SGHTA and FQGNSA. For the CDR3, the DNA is TGTGCCAGCAGCCTAGCGGGAACGGAGACCCAGTACTTC. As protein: CASSLAGTETQYF.

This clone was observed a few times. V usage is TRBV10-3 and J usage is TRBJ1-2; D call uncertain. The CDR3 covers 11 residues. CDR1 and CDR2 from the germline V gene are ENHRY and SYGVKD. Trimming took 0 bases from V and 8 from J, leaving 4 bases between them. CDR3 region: CAISESEGYTF. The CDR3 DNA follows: TGTGCCATCAGTGAGTCCGAGGGCTACACCTTC.

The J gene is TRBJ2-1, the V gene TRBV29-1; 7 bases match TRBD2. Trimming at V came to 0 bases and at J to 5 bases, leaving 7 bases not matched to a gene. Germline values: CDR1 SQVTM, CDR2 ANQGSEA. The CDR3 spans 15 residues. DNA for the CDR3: TGCAGCGTTGAAGATGACACAGCGGGAAACAATGAGCAGTTCTTC. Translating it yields CSVEDDTAGNNEQFF.

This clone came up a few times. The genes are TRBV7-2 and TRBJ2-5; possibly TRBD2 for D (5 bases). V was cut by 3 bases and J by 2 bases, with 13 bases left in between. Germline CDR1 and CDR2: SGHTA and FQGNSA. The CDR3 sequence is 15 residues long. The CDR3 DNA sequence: TGTGCCAGCAGCTTGGGAGACACGACTCAAGAGACCCAGTACTTC. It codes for CASSLGDTTQETQYF.

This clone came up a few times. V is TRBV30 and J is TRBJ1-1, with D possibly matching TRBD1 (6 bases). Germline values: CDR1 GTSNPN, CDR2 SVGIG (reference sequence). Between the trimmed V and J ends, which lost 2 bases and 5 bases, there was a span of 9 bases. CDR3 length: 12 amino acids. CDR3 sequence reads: CAWSTGFTEAFF. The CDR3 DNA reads TGTGCCTGGAGTACAGGGTTTACTGAAGCTTTCTTT.

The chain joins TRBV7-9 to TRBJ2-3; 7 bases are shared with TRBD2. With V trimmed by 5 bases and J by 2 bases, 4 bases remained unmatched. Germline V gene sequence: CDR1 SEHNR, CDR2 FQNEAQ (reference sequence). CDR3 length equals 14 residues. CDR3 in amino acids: CASSRSGYTDTQYF. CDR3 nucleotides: TGTGCCAGCAGCCGTAGCGGGTACACAGATACGCAGTATTTT.

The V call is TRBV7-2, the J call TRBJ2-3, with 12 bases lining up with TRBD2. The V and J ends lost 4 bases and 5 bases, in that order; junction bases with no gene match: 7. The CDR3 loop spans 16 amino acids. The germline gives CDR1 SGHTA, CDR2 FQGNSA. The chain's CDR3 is CASSYRLAGDGDTQYF. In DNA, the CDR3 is TGTGCCAGCAGCTACCGACTAGCGGGAGATGGAGATACGCAGTATTTT.

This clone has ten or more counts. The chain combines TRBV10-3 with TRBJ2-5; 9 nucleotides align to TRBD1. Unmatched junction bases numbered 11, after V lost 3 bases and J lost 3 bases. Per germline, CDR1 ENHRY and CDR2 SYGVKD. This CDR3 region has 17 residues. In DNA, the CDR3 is TGTGCCATCAGTGACGCGGCGGGACAGGGTGGGAAAGAGACCCAGTACTTC. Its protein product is CAISDAAGQGGKETQYF.

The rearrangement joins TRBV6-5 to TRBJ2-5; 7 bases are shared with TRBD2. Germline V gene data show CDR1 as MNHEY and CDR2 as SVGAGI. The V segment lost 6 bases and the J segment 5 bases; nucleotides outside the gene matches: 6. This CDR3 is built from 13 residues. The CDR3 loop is CASRSGDTETQYF. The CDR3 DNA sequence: TGTGCCAGCAGAAGCGGGGATACGGAGACCCAGTACTTC.

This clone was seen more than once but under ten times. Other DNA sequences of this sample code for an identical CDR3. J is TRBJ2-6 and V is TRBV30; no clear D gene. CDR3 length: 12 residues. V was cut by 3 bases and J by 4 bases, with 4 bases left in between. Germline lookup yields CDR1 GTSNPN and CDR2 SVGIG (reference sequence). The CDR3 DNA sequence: TGTGCCTGGAGCCCCGGGGCCAACGTCCTGACTTTC. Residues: CAWSPGANVLTF.

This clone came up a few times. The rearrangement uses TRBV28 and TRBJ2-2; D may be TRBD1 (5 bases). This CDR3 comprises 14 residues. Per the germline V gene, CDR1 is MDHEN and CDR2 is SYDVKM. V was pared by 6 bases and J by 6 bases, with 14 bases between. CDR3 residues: CASSQGKGAGELFF. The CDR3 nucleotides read TGTGCCAGCAGCCAGGGCAAAGGTGCCGGGGAGCTGTTTTTT.